This TCR beta chain is drawn from a study of OX40 agonist ivuxolimab in advanced cancers. About the study: Intravenous ivuxolimab was administered to patients every 2 weeks at 0.01 to 10 mg/kg. Patients receiving dose escalation had hepatocellular carcinoma, melanoma, renal cell or head and neck cancer.

This CDR3 is 15 amino acids long. Germline V gives CDR1 SGHNT, CDR2 YENEEA. J lost 9 bases, V lost 1 base, and 5 bases had no gene match. This clone was detected only once. The antigen is undetermined. Regarding the study as a whole: Expansion of clones was among the lowest in partial responders at 0.1-3.0 mg/kg. On average, a greater number of expanded clones characterised CD8+ T cells relative to CD4+.

Measured with immunoSEQ multiplex PCR; TCRdb has only the in-frame clones, and not every one. The sample lists 90,000 to 100,000 clones, almost 90% seen once, with about 0.16% in the top ten. This TCR was recovered from an adult with an advanced solid tumor such as melanoma, head and neck, liver or kidney cancer. This chain connects TRBV11-3 to TRBJ2-1; the match to TRBD1 covers 11 bases. The source was CD4+ or CD8+ T cells sorted from blood, collected in a trial of the OX40 agonist ivuxolimab. DNA for the CDR3: TGTGCCAGCAGCTTAGCCGGACAGGGGGCTGGTGAGCAGTTCTTC. Translated, it gives CASSLAGQGAGEQFF.